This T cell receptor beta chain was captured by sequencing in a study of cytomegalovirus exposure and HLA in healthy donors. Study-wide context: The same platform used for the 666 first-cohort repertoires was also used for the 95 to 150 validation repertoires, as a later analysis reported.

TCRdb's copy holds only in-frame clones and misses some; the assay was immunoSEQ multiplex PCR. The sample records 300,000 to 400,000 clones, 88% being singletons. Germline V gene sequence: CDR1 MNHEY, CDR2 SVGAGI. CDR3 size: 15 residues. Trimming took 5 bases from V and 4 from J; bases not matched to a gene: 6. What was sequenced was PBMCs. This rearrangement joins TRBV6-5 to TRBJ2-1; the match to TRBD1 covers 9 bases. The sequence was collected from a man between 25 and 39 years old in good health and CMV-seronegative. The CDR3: CASSLPGTGYNEQFF. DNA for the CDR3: TGTGCCAGCAGTCTCCCCGGGACAGGGTACAATGAGCAGTTCTTC.